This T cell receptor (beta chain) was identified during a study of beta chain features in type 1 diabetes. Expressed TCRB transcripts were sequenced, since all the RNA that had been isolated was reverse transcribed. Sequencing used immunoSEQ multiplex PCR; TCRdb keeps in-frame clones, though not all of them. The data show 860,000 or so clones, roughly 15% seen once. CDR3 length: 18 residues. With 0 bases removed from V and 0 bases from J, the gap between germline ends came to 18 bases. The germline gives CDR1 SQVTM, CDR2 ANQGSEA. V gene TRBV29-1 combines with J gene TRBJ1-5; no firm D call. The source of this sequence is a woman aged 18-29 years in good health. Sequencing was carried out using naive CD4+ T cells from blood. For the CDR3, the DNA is TGCAGCGTTGAAGATCGTCCCGCGGGAGTTTATAGCAATCAGCCCCAGCATTTT. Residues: CSVEDRPAGVYSNQPQHF.